The rows below give T cell receptor beta chains drawn from one sample of a study of response to subunit inactivated influenza vaccine. TCRdb re-called the RT-PCR reads with MiXCR, one entry per CDR3 protein. The sample comprises roughly 630,000 distinct CDR3 sequences, 14% of which are singletons, and 7.6% rests with the top ten. The sequencing here drew on PBMCs from blood, taken about 14 days before vaccination. The receptors here all came from a man between 45 and 60 years old who received an inactivated influenza vaccine. Each CDR3 is given with its conserved first and last residue. The D gene is left open where the match is weak. Clone sizes are given selectively: once, few, many, or a class where the clone is expanded.

V gene,J gene,D gene,clone size,CDR3 DNA,CDR3 protein
TRBV14,TRBJ2-5,.,many,TGTGCCAGCAGCCAAGAGGGTTCGAGGGAATTGGAGACCCAGTACTTC,CASSQEGSRELETQYF
TRBV7-9,TRBJ1-1,.,few,TGTGCCGGTGACGACCGTCGCACTGAAGCTTTCTTT,CAGDDRRTEAFF
TRBV29-1,TRBJ1-2,.,few,TGCAGCGTTGAAGGGCAGGGAGGCTACACCTTC,CSVEGQGGYTF
TRBV20-1,TRBJ2-5,TRBD2,few,TGCAGTGCTAGAGTACCACTTAGCGGGAGTAAAGAGACCCAGTACTTC,CSARVPLSGSKETQYF
TRBV6-5,TRBJ2-7,.,many,TGTGCCAGCAGTTACTCGAGCCCTTCCTACGAGCAGTACTTC,CASSYSSPSYEQYF
TRBV10-3,TRBJ2-1,TRBD2,few,TGTGCCATCAGGCCCGACCTAGCGGGGGCGGCAGGGCAGTTCTTC,CAIRPDLAGAAGQFF
TRBV24-1,TRBJ1-1,.,few,TGTGCCACCAGTGGGGGGGGAAACACTGAAGCTTTCTTT,CATSGGGNTEAFF
TRBV14,TRBJ2-5,.,.,TGTGCCAGCAGCCTTGCGGGCGAGTGGCAAGAGACCCAGTACTTC,CASSLAGEWQETQYF
TRBV6-1,TRBJ2-6,TRBD1,.,TGTGCCAGCAGGTCCGGGACAGGTATCTCTGGGGCCAACGTCCTGACTTTC,CASRSGTGISGANVLTF
TRBV29-1,TRBJ2-3,.,.,TGCAGCGCTGGGGGCAGGGCGATAGATACGCAGTATTTT,CSAGGRAIDTQYF
TRBV20-1,TRBJ2-5,TRBD1,.,TGCAGTGCCCCGGGACAGCTTACGGAGACCCAGTACTTC,CSAPGQLTETQYF
TRBV5-8,TRBJ1-1,.,few,TGTGCCAGCAGCCGGGAGAGGGCGGGGAACACTGAAGCTTTCTTT,CASSRERAGNTEAFF
TRBV3-1,TRBJ2-1,TRBD2,many,TGTGCCAGCAGCCAATCAAAGCCTAGCGGGAGGGGCTCCTACAATGAGCAGTTCTTC,CASSQSKPSGRGSYNEQFF
TRBV7-2,TRBJ2-5,.,.,TGTGCCAGCAGCTTAAATTCGGGACACGGGGGAGAGACCCAGTACTTC,CASSLNSGHGGETQYF
TRBV11-2,TRBJ1-1,.,many,TGTGCCAGCAGGCTCGAACAGAACACTGAAGCTTTCTTT,CASRLEQNTEAFF
TRBV27,TRBJ1-2,.,.,TGTGCCAGCAGTCCAGCGACAGGTGGCTACACCTTC,CASSPATGGYTF
TRBV5-5,TRBJ2-1,TRBD2,.,TGTGCCAGCCAGCCGGGCGGGAGGGCCCCTTCAAATGAGCAGTTCTTC,CASQPGGRAPSNEQFF
TRBV7-6,TRBJ2-7,TRBD1,.,TGTGCCAGCAGCCCATCGACAGGGGCTGTCGGCGAGCAGTACTTC,CASSPSTGAVGEQYF
TRBV7-2,TRBJ2-5,.,few,TGTGCCAGCAGCCCAGGCAGGAGCGAGACCCAGTACTTC,CASSPGRSETQYF
TRBV5-1,TRBJ2-7,.,.,TGCGCCAGCAGCGGAACTTTAGCTACCTACGAGCAGTACTTC,CASSGTLATYEQYF
TRBV25-1,TRBJ1-3,.,.,TGTGCCAGCAGTGAATGGGAGGGACGGATCTCTGGAAACACCATATATTTT,CASSEWEGRISGNTIYF
TRBV28,TRBJ2-3,TRBD2,many,TGTGCCAGCAGTCTGAGGGGACTAGCGACTAATACGCAGTATTTT,CASSLRGLATNTQYF
TRBV9,TRBJ1-2,TRBD1,.,TGTGCCAGCAGCGTCACCGGGACAGGGAGCCTTACCTATGGCTACACCTTC,CASSVTGTGSLTYGYTF
TRBV27,TRBJ2-2,TRBD2,few,TGTGCCAGCAGTCCGGAAGGACTAGCAGGGGAGCTGTTTTTT,CASSPEGLAGELFF
TRBV6-5,TRBJ1-2,.,.,TGTGCCAGCAGTTACTCGATATTTACAGGAGCCTATGGCTACACCTTC,CASSYSIFTGAYGYTF
TRBV6-2/TRBV6-3,TRBJ2-2,.,.,TGTGCCAGCACCCCAAGCCTACACACCGGGGAGCTGTTTTTT,CASTPSLHTGELFF